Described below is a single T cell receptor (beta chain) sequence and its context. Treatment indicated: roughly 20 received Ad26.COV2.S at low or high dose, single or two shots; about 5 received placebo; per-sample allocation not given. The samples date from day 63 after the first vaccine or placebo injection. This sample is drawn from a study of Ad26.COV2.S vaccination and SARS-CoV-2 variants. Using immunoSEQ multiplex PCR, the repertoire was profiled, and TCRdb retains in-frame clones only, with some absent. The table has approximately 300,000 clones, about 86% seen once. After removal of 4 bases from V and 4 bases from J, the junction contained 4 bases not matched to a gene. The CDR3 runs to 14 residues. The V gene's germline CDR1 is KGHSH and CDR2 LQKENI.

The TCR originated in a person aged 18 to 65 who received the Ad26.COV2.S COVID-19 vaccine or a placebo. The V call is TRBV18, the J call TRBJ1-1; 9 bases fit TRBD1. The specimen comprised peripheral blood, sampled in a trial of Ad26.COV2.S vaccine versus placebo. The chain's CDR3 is CASSLGTGTTEAFF. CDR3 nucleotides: TGTGCCAGCTCACTAGGGACAGGGACCACTGAAGCTTTCTTT.